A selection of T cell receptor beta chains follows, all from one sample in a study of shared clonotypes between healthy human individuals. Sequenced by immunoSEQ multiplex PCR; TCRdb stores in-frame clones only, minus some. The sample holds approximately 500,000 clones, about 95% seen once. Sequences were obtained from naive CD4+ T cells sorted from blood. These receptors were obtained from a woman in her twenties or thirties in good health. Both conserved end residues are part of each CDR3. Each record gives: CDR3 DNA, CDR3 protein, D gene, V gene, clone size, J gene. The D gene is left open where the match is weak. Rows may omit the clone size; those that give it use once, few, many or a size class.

TGTGCCAGCACTGGCCCCGAGGGGCTAGCGGGAGTAAGGATGTTCGAGACCCAGTACTTC,CASTGPEGLAGVRMFETQYF,TRBD2,TRBV2,-,TRBJ2-5
TGTGCCAGCAGCTTAGCCGGGAGTGATACCTACGAGCAGTACTTC,CASSLAGSDTYEQYF,-,TRBV7-2,once,TRBJ2-7
TGTGCCACCCGAGACAGGTATAGCAATCAGCCCCAGCATTTT,CATRDRYSNQPQHF,-,TRBV6-6,-,TRBJ1-5
TGCGCCAGCAGCTTGGTGGTAGCGGGAAACTACGAGCAGTACTTC,CASSLVVAGNYEQYF,TRBD2,TRBV5-1,-,TRBJ2-7
TGCGCCAGCAGCGCCCCAACTAGCGGGCCCGGCACAGATACGCAGTATTTT,CASSAPTSGPGTDTQYF,TRBD2,TRBV5-1,-,TRBJ2-3
TGTGCCAGCGGGGGGGTTGGACAGCCCCAGCATTTT,CASGGVGQPQHF,-,TRBV7-9,-,TRBJ1-5
TGTGCCAGCACACCACAGGGATCCGAGCAGTACTTC,CASTPQGSEQYF,-,TRBV28,-,TRBJ2-7
TGTGCCAGCAGTTTAAAAGGGACAGGGGTGCGGAAAGGAGAAAAACTGTTTTTT,CASSLKGTGVRKGEKLFF,TRBD1,TRBV27,once,TRBJ1-4
TGTGCCAGCAGCCCCAGGGGAGTACGAACCGGGGAGCTGTTTTTT,CASSPRGVRTGELFF,-,TRBV11-2,-,TRBJ2-2
TGTGCCAGAAGTCCCACGTTCCGGGGGACCGGGGAGCTGTTTTTT,CARSPTFRGTGELFF,-,TRBV5-3,-,TRBJ2-2
TGTGCCAGCAGCCCTCGTCGGCAGGGGGAGCAGTACTTC,CASSPRRQGEQYF,-,TRBV13,-,TRBJ2-7
TGCGCCAGCAGCTTCCCCAGCGGGAGGGCCGGCACAGATACGCAGTATTTT,CASSFPSGRAGTDTQYF,TRBD2,TRBV5-1,-,TRBJ2-3
TGTGCCAGCGCCGAAACAGGAACCTATGGCTACACCTTC,CASAETGTYGYTF,-,TRBV6-4,-,TRBJ1-2
TGTGCCGGGAGGAGTAACAGGGTGAGCACTGAAGCTTTCTTT,CAGRSNRVSTEAFF,-,TRBV30,-,TRBJ1-1
TGCGCCAGCAGCCGCGGGACTAGCGGGGTCTACGAGCAGTACTTC,CASSRGTSGVYEQYF,TRBD2,TRBV5-1,-,TRBJ2-7
TGCGCCAGCAGCTTGGGTTTCTTGATGGCTGAAGCTTTCTTT,CASSLGFLMAEAFF,-,TRBV5-1,-,TRBJ1-1
TGTGCCAGTAGTATAGTCGGAGCGGGATCCTACGAGCAGTACTTC,CASSIVGAGSYEQYF,TRBD2,TRBV19,-,TRBJ2-7
TGTGCCAGCAGTTTCACAGGGGGATACTCTGGAAACACCATATATTTT,CASSFTGGYSGNTIYF,TRBD1,TRBV27,-,TRBJ1-3
TGTGCCAGCAGCTTGGTCGGCGCGGGGGTCCTGAAGACCCAGTACTTC,CASSLVGAGVLKTQYF,TRBD2,TRBV5-6,-,TRBJ2-5
TGTGCCAGTAGTATACAGGGTGACACTGAAGCTTTCTTT,CASSIQGDTEAFF,-,TRBV19,-,TRBJ1-1
TGTGCCAGCAGCCAATTATACAGGGGGCCTAATGAAAAACTGTTTTTT,CASSQLYRGPNEKLFF,TRBD1,TRBV14,-,TRBJ1-4
TGCGCCAGCAGCCTGAGGACAGCGATGGGGGATAGCTCCTACGAGCAGTACTTC,CASSLRTAMGDSSYEQYF,-,TRBV5-1,-,TRBJ2-7
TGTGCCAGTAGTATAGATGGAGATTATCAGCCCCAGCATTTT,CASSIDGDYQPQHF,-,TRBV19,-,TRBJ1-5
TGTGCCAGCAGCCAGGGACTAGCGGAGACCGGGGAGCTGTTTTTT,CASSQGLAETGELFF,TRBD2,TRBV2,-,TRBJ2-2
TGTGCCAGCAGCTTATCACTAGCGGGGACCTACAATGAGCAGTTCTTC,CASSLSLAGTYNEQFF,TRBD2,TRBV11-1,-,TRBJ2-1
TGTGCCAGCAGCTTCAGGGATCCCGGGGAGCTGTTTTTT,CASSFRDPGELFF,-,TRBV11-2,-,TRBJ2-2
TGTGCCAGCAGCACCACTAGCGGGAGGGGTTATAGCACAGATACGCAGTATTTT,CASSTTSGRGYSTDTQYF,TRBD2,TRBV7-2,-,TRBJ2-3
TGTGCCAGCAGCCTACTAGCGGGATTCTCCTACGAGCAGTACTTC,CASSLLAGFSYEQYF,TRBD2,TRBV7-2,-,TRBJ2-7